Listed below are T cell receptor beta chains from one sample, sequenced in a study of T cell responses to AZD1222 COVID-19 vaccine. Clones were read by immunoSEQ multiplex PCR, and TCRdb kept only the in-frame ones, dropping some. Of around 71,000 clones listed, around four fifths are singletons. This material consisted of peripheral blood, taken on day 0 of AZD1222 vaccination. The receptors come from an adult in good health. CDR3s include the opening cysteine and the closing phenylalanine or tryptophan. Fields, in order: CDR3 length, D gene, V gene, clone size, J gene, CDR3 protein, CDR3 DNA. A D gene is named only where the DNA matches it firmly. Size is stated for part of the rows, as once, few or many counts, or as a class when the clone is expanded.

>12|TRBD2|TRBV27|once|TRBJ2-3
CASRRGTDTQYF
TGTGCCAGCCGGCGGGGGACAGATACGCAGTATTTT
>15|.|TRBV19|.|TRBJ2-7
CASSAPRRGLGEQYF
TGTGCCAGTAGTGCCCCGAGGCGGGGGCTGGGGGAGCAGTACTTC
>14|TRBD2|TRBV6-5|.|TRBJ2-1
CASTRTSGENEQFF
TGTGCCAGCACCCGGACTAGCGGGGAAAATGAGCAGTTCTTC
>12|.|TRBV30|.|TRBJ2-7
CAWSEGGGEQYF
TGTGCCTGGAGCGAGGGTGGTGGGGAGCAGTACTTC
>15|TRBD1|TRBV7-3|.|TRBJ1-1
CASSLMAGGNTEAFF
TGTGCCAGCAGCTTAATGGCAGGGGGGAACACTGAAGCTTTCTTT
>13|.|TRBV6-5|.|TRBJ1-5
CASRSGRNQPQHF
TGTGCCAGCCGTTCGGGACGCAATCAGCCCCAGCATTTT
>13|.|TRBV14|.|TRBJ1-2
CASSQGTSYGYTF
TGTGCCAGCAGCCAAGGGACAAGCTATGGCTACACCTTC
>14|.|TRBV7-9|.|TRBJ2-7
CASSLNQGSYEQYF
TGTGCCAGCAGCTTAAATCAGGGATCCTACGAGCAGTACTTC
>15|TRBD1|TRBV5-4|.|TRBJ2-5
CASSLLTGGTETQYF
TGTGCCAGCAGCTTGTTGACAGGGGGCACAGAGACCCAGTACTTC
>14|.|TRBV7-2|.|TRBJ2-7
CASSLARGYYEQYF
TGTGCCAGCAGCTTAGCGCGTGGGTACTACGAGCAGTACTTC
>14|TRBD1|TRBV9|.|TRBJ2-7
CASSLGTAVYEQYF
TGTGCCAGCAGCCTCGGGACAGCTGTCTACGAGCAGTACTTC
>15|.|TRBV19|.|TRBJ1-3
CASSIKGASGNTIYF
TGTGCCAGTAGTATAAAGGGAGCCTCTGGAAACACCATATATTTT
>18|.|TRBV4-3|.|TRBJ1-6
CASSQVFGGNSYNSPLHF
TGCGCCAGCAGCCAAGTTTTTGGTGGGAACTCCTATAATTCACCCCTCCACTTT
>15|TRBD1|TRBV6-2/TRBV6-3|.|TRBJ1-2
CASSAPGQGVRGYTF
TGTGCCAGCAGTGCACCGGGACAGGGAGTTCGTGGCTACACCTTC
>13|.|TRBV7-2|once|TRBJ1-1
CASRVGANTEAFF
TGTGCCAGCAGAGTCGGAGCGAACACTGAAGCTTTCTTT
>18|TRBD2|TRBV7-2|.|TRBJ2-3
CASSLVGGSGAGGDTQYF
TGTGCCAGCAGCTTAGTCGGAGGGAGCGGCGCGGGGGGAGATACGCAGTATTTT
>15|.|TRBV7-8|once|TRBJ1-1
CASSLVGQGGTEAFF
TGTGCCAGCAGCTTAGTTGGGCAGGGAGGCACTGAAGCTTTCTTT
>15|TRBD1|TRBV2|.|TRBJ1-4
CASKGTDRGGEKLFF
TGTGCCAGCAAAGGGACGGACAGGGGAGGTGAAAAACTGTTTTTT
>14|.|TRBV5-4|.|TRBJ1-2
CASSLVMGNRGYTF
TGTGCCAGCAGCTTGGTGATGGGGAACAGGGGCTACACCTTC
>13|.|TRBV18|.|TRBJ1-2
CASSPAGLIGYTF
TGTGCCAGCTCACCCGCCGGACTGATCGGCTACACCTTC
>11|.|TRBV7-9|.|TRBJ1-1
CASSFDTEAFF
TGTGCCAGCAGCTTCGACACTGAAGCTTTCTTT
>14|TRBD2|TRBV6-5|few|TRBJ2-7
CASQSGLAVREQYF
TGTGCCAGCCAATCAGGACTAGCGGTCCGCGAGCAGTACTTC
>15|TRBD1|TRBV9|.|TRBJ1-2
CASSVGRGSGYGYTF
TGTGCCAGCAGCGTAGGCAGGGGGAGCGGCTATGGCTACACCTTC
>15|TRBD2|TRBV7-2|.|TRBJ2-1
CASSLGGGAGNEQFF
TGTGCCAGCAGCTTAGGCGGGGGGGCTGGCAATGAGCAGTTCTTC
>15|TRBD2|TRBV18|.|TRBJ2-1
CASSTTSGPNNEQFF
TGTGCCAGCTCGACGACTAGCGGGCCGAACAATGAGCAGTTCTTC
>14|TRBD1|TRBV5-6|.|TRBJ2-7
CASSWLTGDYEQYF
TGTGCCAGCAGCTGGCTCACAGGGGACTACGAGCAGTACTTC
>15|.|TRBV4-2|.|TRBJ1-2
CASSQGPRANYGYTF
TGTGCCAGCAGCCAAGGGCCGCGGGCTAACTATGGCTACACCTTC
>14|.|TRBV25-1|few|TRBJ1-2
CASRTQGTNYGYTF
TGTGCCAGCAGGACTCAGGGGACCAACTATGGCTACACCTTC
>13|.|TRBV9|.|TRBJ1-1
CASSAGGYTEAFF
TGTGCCAGCAGCGCCGGGGGGTACACTGAAGCTTTCTTT
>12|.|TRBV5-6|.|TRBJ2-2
CASSFQAGELFF
TGTGCCAGCAGCTTTCAGGCCGGGGAGCTGTTTTTT
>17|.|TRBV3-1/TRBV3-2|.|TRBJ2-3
CASSPPSGRAGTDTQYF
TGTGCCAGCAGCCCACCCTCGGGCAGGGCTGGCACAGATACGCAGTATTTT
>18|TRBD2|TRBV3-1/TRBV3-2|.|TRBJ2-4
CASSQGTSGVLAKNIQYF
TGTGCCAGCAGCCAAGGGACGAGCGGGGTACTAGCCAAAAACATTCAGTACTTC
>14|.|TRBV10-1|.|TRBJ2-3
CASSESKSQDTQYF
TGCGCCAGCAGTGAGTCGAAGTCTCAAGATACGCAGTATTTT
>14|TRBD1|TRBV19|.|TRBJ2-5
CASSRNRGQETQYF
TGTGCCAGTAGTAGGAACAGGGGACAAGAGACCCAGTACTTC